The 14 T cell receptor beta chains below were found in one sample sequenced in a study of naive and memory T cell subsets. Overall study findings and caveats: A few larger clonotypes appeared in naive repertoires, especially CD8, possibly memory cells re-expressing CD45RA.

Both TRBC1 and TRBC2 were covered by a beta constant-region primer of two equimolar oligonucleotides. Ligated cDNA was amplified by four rounds of PCR with nested alpha and beta constant-region primers and SP2. TCRdb analysed the UMI-ligation and nested PCR reads with MiXCR anew, one entry per CDR3 protein. The sample consists of around 140,000 distinct CDR3 sequences, about 23% of them appearing once. Their target antigens are unknown. Sample: naive CD4+ T cells from blood. The receptors stem from a human donor in good health.

This clonotype was found once. V gene TRBV5-1 combines with J gene TRBJ2-1; TRBD2 matches at 8 bases. Germline V lookup: CDR1 SGHRS, CDR2 YFSETQ. The CDR3 has 15 amino acids. The V gene end was trimmed by 1 base and the J gene end by 4 bases; junction bases not matched to a gene: 4. As DNA, the CDR3 is TGCGCCAGCAGCTTGACTAGCGGCCATTACAATGAGCAGTTCTTC. Translating gives CASSLTSGHYNEQFF.

This clonotype was seen a handful of times. The gene calls are TRBV2 and TRBJ2-3; either TRBD1 or TRBD2 may fit D (6 bases each). CDR1 and CDR2 (germline): SNHLY, FYNNEI. V gave up 6 bases and J gave up 0 bases, with 13 bases separating them. CDR3 size: 15 residues. In DNA form, the CDR3 reads TGTGCCAGCAGCGCGGGACACCTTAGCACAGATACGCAGTATTTT. Its translation: CASSAGHLSTDTQYF.

The chain recombines TRBV7-2 with TRBJ2-1; a possible D gene is TRBD1 (6 bases). Germline V gene data show CDR1 as SGHTA and CDR2 as FQGNSA. This CDR3 contains 13 residues. V lost 4 bases, J lost 7 bases, and 11 bases lay in between. The CDR3 is CASSSQGYNEQFF. CDR3 DNA: TGTGCCAGCAGCTCCCAGGGGTATAATGAGCAGTTCTTC.

This clonotype was picked up many times. The chain couples TRBV20-1 to TRBJ2-3; D possibly corresponds to TRBD2 (5 bases). The germline V gene has CDR1 DFQATT and CDR2 SNEGSKA (reference sequence). The CDR3 is 14 residues long. Trimming pared 0 bases from V and 0 bases from J, leaving 7 bases between. The CDR3 protein is CSAREWTSTDTQYF. In DNA, the CDR3 is TGCAGTGCTAGAGAGTGGACTAGCACAGATACGCAGTATTTT.

The chain is built from TRBV20-1 and TRBJ2-3, with 11 bases fitting TRBD2. The CDR3 consists of 20 residues. The junction had 20 bases not matched to a gene; V was cut back by 3 bases and J by 3 bases. The germline gives CDR1 DFQATT, CDR2 SNEGSKA (reference sequence). The CDR3 sequence: CSASSGLGLAGGRMTDTQYF. CDR3 DNA: TGCAGTGCTAGTTCAGGCCTGGGCCTAGCGGGAGGTCGAATGACAGATACGCAGTATTTT.

The chain links TRBV29-1 to TRBJ2-2, with 9 nucleotides matching TRBD1. J gave up 6 bases and V 4 bases, and 0 bases lay outside the gene matches. This CDR3 comprises 12 residues. The V gene's germline CDR1 is SQVTM and CDR2 ANQGSEA. The CDR3 DNA follows: TGCAGCGTTGGACAGGGGGCCGGGGAGCTGTTTTTT. Translated: CSVGQGAGELFF.

This clonotype was seen a handful of times. The chain employs TRBV4-1 and TRBJ1-2; TRBD1 might be the D (6 bases). Trimming shortened V by 4 bases and J by 2 bases, and 11 bases separated the two germline ends. Germline CDR1 and CDR2: MGHRA and YSYEKL. The CDR3 totals 14 residues. CDR3 loop: CASSPGQINYGYTF. In DNA form, the CDR3 reads TGCGCCAGCAGCCCAGGACAGATAAACTATGGCTACACCTTC.

In its sample, this clonotype was seen a few times. The V gene is TRBV15, the J gene TRBJ2-2, with D possibly being TRBD2 (5 bases). The CDR3 extends over 15 amino acids. V was clipped by 1 base and J by 6 bases, with 12 bases between them. Germline CDR1 is LNHNV and CDR2 is YYDKDF (reference sequence). Written as DNA, the CDR3 is TGTGCCACCAGCAGAGCCGGGCGGGTAGCCGGGGAGCTGTTTTTT. This gives the protein CATSRAGRVAGELFF.

The sample holds many counts of this clonotype. The chain employs TRBV20-1 and TRBJ1-5; 7 bases are a match to TRBD1. V lost 6 bases and J lost 2; bases outside the gene matches: 7. CDR3 length: 14 amino acids. Germline CDR1 reads DFQATT; CDR2 reads SNEGSKA (reference sequence). CDR3 nucleotides: TGCAGTGCGCCAAGACAGGGAGGCAATCAGCCCCAGCATTTT. Translation gives CSAPRQGGNQPQHF.

The chain joins TRBV5-5 to TRBJ2-3; D unclear. Trimming took off 0 bases at V and 2 bases at J, with 7 bases between the two ends. The length of the CDR3 is 14 residues. Germline-derived CDR1 and CDR2 are SGHKS and YYEKEE (reference sequence). CDR3 residues: CASSLDSTTDTQYF. CDR3 bases: TGTGCCAGCAGCTTGGACTCAACCACAGATACGCAGTATTTT.

The J gene is TRBJ1-1, the V gene TRBV6-5; TRBD1 is a possible D gene (5 bases). The CDR3 is 14 residues long. Trimming left V 6 bases short and J 1 base short, with 12 bases between. The germline V gene has CDR1 MNHEY and CDR2 SVGAGI. For the CDR3, the DNA is TGTGCCAGCAGAAGGGACGGCTCGAACACTGAAGCTTTCTTT. This codes for CASRRDGSNTEAFF.

The rearrangement uses TRBV5-6 and TRBJ2-3, with 9 bases fitting TRBD2. The CDR3 has 16 residues. Germline CDR1 is SGHDT and CDR2 is YYEEEE. The trim removed 4 bases at V and 6 bases at J, leaving 12 bases unmatched. The CDR3 reads CASSPIGASGTDTQYF. The CDR3 DNA is TGTGCCAGCAGCCCCATTGGCGCTAGCGGGACGGATACGCAGTATTTT.

This clonotype was recorded many times. This chain uses TRBV29-1 with TRBJ2-7; 9 bases line up with TRBD2. CDR1 is SQVTM, CDR2 ANQGSEA, per germline. The CDR3 has 13 amino acids. The V and J ends lost 4 bases and 7 bases, in that order; junction bases with no gene match: 8. The CDR3 DNA reads TGCAGCGTTGCGGGACTAGCTCCTCGGGAGCAGTACTTC. Translated, it gives CSVAGLAPREQYF.

The chain uses TRBV2 and TRBJ1-5, with 8 bases identical to TRBD1. The CDR3 has 14 amino acids. V shed 5 bases, J shed 5 bases, and the junction held 5 bases outside the gene matches. Germline assignment: CDR1 SNHLY and CDR2 FYNNEI. The CDR3 nucleotides are TGTGCCAGCAGTCCGGGACAGGATGATCAGCCCCAGCATTTT. It is translated as CASSPGQDDQPQHF.